The rows below give T cell receptor beta chains drawn from one sample of a study of T cell changes during pregnancy in multiple sclerosis. TCRdb's copy holds only in-frame clones and misses some; the assay was immunoSEQ multiplex PCR. The sample carries 50,000 to 70,000 clones, approximately 92% recorded once. Sequenced here: peripheral blood, sampled in the second trimester of pregnancy. These receptors were taken from a female donor with multiple sclerosis, enrolled in a pregnancy study. Each CDR3 is given with its conserved first and last residue. A D gene is named only where the DNA matches it firmly. Size tells how often a clone was seen (once, few, many) or the class of an expanded clone, and some rows leave it out.

size	V	D	J	CDR3	DNA
-	TRBV19	-	TRBJ1-3	CASRRDTNTGNTIYF	TGTGCCAGTAGACGTGACACCAACACTGGAAACACCATATATTTT
-	TRBV11-2	-	TRBJ1-4	CASSPRRGNEKLFF	TGTGCCAGCAGCCCCAGGAGGGGTAATGAAAAACTGTTTTTT
-	TRBV5-4	-	TRBJ2-2	CASSLASGKNTGELFF	TGTGCCAGCAGCTTGGCAAGCGGAAAGAACACCGGGGAGCTGTTTTTT
-	TRBV7-2	-	TRBJ2-1	CASSLGLYNEQFF	TGTGCCAGCAGCCTCGGACTATACAATGAGCAGTTCTTC
-	TRBV4-1	TRBD2	TRBJ2-5	CASSQRTRQETQYF	TGCGCCAGCAGCCAAAGGACTAGGCAAGAGACCCAGTACTTC
-	TRBV5-5	TRBD2	TRBJ2-2	CASSLDYAGERELFF	TGTGCCAGCAGCCTGGACTACGCGGGAGAGCGGGAGCTGTTTTTT
-	TRBV6-4	-	TRBJ2-3	CASSDEAGRSTDTQYF	TGTGCCAGCAGTGACGAAGCAGGTCGTAGCACAGATACGCAGTATTTT
-	TRBV30	-	TRBJ1-1	CAWSAFGTKNTEAFF	TGTGCCTGGAGTGCTTTCGGCACTAAGAACACTGAAGCTTTCTTT
-	TRBV7-9	-	TRBJ2-7	CASSLVKLSSYEQYF	TGTGCCAGCAGCTTAGTGAAACTGAGCTCCTACGAGCAGTACTTC
once	TRBV28	-	TRBJ1-2	CATNELRGTNYGYTF	TGTGCCACCAACGAACTCAGGGGAACTAACTATGGCTACACCTTC
-	TRBV4-2	TRBD2	TRBJ2-1	CASSQEGGSGYNEQFF	TGTGCCAGCAGCCAAGAGGGCGGGAGCGGGTACAATGAGCAGTTCTTC
-	TRBV5-6	TRBD1	TRBJ1-4	CASSTHRDRGSTNEKLFF	TGTGCCAGCAGCACACACCGGGACAGGGGATCTACTAATGAAAAACTGTTTTTT
-	TRBV30	-	TRBJ1-2	CAWSTQGYYGYTF	TGTGCCTGGAGTACACAGGGATACTATGGCTACACCTTC
-	TRBV19	-	TRBJ1-4	CASTDTGHREKLFF	TGTGCCAGTACAGATACAGGGCATCGGGAAAAACTGTTTTTT
once	TRBV7-2	TRBD1	TRBJ1-1	CASSSTRDSEAFF	TGTGCCAGCAGCTCCACGCGGGACAGTGAAGCTTTCTTT
-	TRBV7-2	TRBD1	TRBJ1-2	CASSFDRGAYGYTF	TGTGCCAGCAGCTTCGACAGGGGAGCCTATGGCTACACCTTC
-	TRBV5-1	-	TRBJ1-1	CASSFGVPYTEAFF	TGCGCCAGCAGCTTTGGAGTTCCTTACACTGAAGCTTTCTTT
-	TRBV7-9	-	TRBJ1-2	CASSPLGGGIANYGYTF	TGTGCCAGCAGCCCCCTTGGGGGGGGAATAGCTAACTATGGCTACACCTTC
-	TRBV30	TRBD2	TRBJ2-7	CAWTPKREKQQYF	TGTGCCTGGACCCCCAAGCGGGAGAAGCAGCAGTACTTC
-	TRBV30	-	TRBJ1-3	CAWSAGLLSTIYF	TGTGCCTGGAGTGCCGGGTTGTTAAGCACCATATATTTT
-	TRBV4-1	-	TRBJ1-3	CASSHLRVSGNTIYF	TGCGCCAGCAGCCACCTCAGGGTCTCTGGAAACACCATATATTTT
-	TRBV7-2	-	TRBJ1-4	CASSVYRNEKLFF	TGTGCCAGCAGCGTCTACAGGAATGAAAAACTGTTTTTT
-	TRBV7-6	TRBD2	TRBJ2-3	CASSIKSGRRTDTQYF	TGTGCCAGCAGCATCAAAAGCGGGAGGCGCACAGATACGCAGTATTTT
-	TRBV7-2	-	TRBJ1-2	CASSLGSRVANYGYTF	TGTGCCAGCAGCTTAGGTTCGCGGGTGGCTAACTATGGCTACACCTTC
-	TRBV6-1	TRBD2	TRBJ2-7	CAGERGDSYEQYF	TGTGCCGGTGAGCGGGGAGACTCCTACGAGCAGTACTTC
-	TRBV7-9	-	TRBJ2-7	CASSEDQGGWAYEQYF	TGTGCCAGCAGCGAGGATCAGGGGGGATGGGCCTACGAGCAGTACTTC
-	TRBV5-1	-	TRBJ1-4	CASSSGATNEKLFF	TGCGCCAGCAGCTCGGGGGCAACTAATGAAAAACTGTTTTTT